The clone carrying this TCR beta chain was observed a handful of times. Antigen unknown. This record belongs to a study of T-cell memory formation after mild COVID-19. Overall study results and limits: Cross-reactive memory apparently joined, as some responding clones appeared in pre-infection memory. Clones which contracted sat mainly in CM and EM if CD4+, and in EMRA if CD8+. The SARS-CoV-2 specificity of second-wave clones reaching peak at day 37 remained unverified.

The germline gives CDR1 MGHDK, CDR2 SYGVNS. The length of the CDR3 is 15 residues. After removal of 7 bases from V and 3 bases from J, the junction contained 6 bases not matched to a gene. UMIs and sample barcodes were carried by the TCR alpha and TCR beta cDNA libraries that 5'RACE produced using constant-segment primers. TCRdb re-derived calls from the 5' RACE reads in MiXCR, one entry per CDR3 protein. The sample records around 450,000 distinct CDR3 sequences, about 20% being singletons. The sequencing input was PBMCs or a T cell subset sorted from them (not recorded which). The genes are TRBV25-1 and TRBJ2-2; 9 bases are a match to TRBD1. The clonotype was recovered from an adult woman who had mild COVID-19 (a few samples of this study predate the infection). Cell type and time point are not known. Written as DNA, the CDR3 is TGTGCCAGCACCGCTACAGGGGGCCACACCGGGGAGCTGTTTTTT. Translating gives CASTATGGHTGELFF.